This T cell receptor (beta chain) emerged from a study of blood T cell repertoires in COVID-19. For the study at large: There were acute and convalescent COVID-19 samples, and they came from the United States, Italy and Spain. The cDNA or gDNA used as material had been derived from T cells, B-cell-depleted T cells, or PBMCs.

In the authors' workflow: The authors estimated nucleated cell counts from reference gene primer amplification. The table came from immunoSEQ multiplex PCR; TCRdb's copy has only in-frame clones and leaves some out. V and J calls and clone size follow that table, whereas D and trimming were derived from the DNA. The sample comprises about 400,000 clones, around 89% of which are singletons, and 4% to 4.5% rests with the top ten. Per the germline V gene, CDR1 is MNHNS and CDR2 is SASEGT. Trimming took 2 bases from V and 5 from J, leaving 12 bases between them. The CDR3 runs to 14 residues. The chain joins TRBV6-1 to TRBJ1-2; D is possibly TRBD1 (5 bases). Source material: peripheral blood. The TCR originated in a woman between 25 and 40 years old with acute or convalescent COVID-19. The CDR3, as DNA: TGTGCCAGCAGTGAATGGGGGGAGAGATATGGCTACACCTTC. Its protein product is CASSEWGERYGYTF.